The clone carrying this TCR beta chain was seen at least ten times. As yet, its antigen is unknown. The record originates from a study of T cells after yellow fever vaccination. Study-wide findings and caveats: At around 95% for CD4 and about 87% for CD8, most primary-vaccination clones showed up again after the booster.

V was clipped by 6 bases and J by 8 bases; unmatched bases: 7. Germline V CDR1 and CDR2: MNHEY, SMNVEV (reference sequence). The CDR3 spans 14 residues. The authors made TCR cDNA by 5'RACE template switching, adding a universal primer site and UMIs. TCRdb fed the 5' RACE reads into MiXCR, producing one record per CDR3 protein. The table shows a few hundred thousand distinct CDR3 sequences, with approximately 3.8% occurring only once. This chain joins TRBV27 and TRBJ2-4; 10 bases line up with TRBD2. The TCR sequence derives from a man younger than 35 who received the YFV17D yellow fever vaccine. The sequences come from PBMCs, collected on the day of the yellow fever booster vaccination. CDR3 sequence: CASRRAGGPDIQYF. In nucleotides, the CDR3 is TGTGCCAGCAGGCGAGCGGGGGGGCCGGACATTCAGTACTTC.